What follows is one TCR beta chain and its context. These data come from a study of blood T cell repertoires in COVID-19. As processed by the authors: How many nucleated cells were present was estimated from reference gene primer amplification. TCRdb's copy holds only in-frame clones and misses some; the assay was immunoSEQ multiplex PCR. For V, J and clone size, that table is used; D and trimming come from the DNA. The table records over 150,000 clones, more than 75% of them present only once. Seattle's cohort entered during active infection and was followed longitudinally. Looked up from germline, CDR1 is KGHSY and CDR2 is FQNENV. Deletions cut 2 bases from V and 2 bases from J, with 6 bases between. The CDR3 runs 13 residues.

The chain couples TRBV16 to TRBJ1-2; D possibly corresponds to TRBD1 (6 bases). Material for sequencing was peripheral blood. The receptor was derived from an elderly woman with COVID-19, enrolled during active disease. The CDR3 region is CASSQGQNYGYTF. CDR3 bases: TGTGCCAGCAGCCAAGGACAGAACTATGGCTACACCTTC.